Included here is one T cell receptor (beta chain) sequence, with context. This entry comes from a study of blood T cell repertoires in COVID-19. Germline V gene data show CDR1 as SGHTA and CDR2 as FQGNSA. Trimming took off 1 base at V and 4 bases at J, with 7 bases between the two ends. The CDR3 contains 13 residues. Original handling: Researchers report that nucleated cell counts were estimated from reference gene primer amplification. Sequenced by immunoSEQ multiplex PCR; TCRdb stores in-frame clones only, minus some. The DNA was the basis for D and trimming; V, J and clone size are from that table. Of about 230,000 clones in the sample, roughly 85% were seen once.

This clonotype was obtained from a woman in her seventies with active or convalescent COVID-19. J is TRBJ1-2 and V is TRBV7-2, with D maybe TRBD1 (5 bases). The sequenced material came from peripheral blood. In DNA, the CDR3 is TGTGCCAGCAGCTTAGTAGGGGCCTATGGCTACACCTTC. Its protein is CASSLVGAYGYTF.